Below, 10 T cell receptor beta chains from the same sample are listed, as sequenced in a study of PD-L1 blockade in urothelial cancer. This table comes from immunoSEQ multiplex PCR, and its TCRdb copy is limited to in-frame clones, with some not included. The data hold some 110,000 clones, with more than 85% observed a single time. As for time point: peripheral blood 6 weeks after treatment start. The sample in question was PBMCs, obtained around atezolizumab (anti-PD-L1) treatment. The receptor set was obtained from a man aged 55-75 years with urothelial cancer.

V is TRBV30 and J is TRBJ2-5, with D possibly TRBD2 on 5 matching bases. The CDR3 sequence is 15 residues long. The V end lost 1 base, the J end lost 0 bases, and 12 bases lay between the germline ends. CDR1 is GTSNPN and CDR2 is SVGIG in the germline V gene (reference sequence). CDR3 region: CAWSGGLLYQETQYF. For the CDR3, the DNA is TGTGCCTGGAGTGGAGGGCTCCTGTACCAAGAGACCCAGTACTTC. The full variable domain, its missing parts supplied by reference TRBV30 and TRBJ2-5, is SQTIHQWPATLVQPVGSPLSLECTVEGTSNPNLYWYRQAAGRGLQLLFYSVGIGQISSEVPQNLSASRPQDRQFILSSKKLLLSDSGFYLCAWSGGLLYQETQYFGPGTRLLVL.

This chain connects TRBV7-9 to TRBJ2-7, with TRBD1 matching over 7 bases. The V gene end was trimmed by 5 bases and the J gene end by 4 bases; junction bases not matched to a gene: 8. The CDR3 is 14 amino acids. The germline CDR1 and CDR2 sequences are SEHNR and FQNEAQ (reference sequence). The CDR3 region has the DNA TGTGCCAGCAGCCTAGGACAGGAGCCTTACGAGCAGTACTTC. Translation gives CASSLGQEPYEQYF. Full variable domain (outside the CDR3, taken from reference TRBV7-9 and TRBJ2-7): DTGVSQNPRHKITKRGQNVTFRCDPISEHNRLYWYRQTLGQGPEFLTYFQNEAQLEKSRLLSDRFSAERPKGSFSTLEIQRTEQGDSAMYLCASSLGQEPYEQYFGPGTRLTVT.

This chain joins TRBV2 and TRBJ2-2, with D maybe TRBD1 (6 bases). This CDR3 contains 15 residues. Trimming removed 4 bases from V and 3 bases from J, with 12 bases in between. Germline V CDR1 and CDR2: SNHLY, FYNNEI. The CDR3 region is CASSAATGDTGELFF. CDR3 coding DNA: TGTGCCAGCAGTGCCGCGACAGGAGACACCGGGGAGCTGTTTTTT.

The CDR3 DNA reads as TGTGCCAGCAGCGAACGACGGACTAGCGGTAATGAGCAGTTCTTC. Protein sequence: CASSERRTSGNEQFF. The chain employs TRBV7-9 and TRBJ2-1, with 10 bases lining up with TRBD2. CDR1 is SEHNR and CDR2 is FQNEAQ in the germline V gene (reference sequence). The CDR3 consists of 15 residues. Trimming took 5 bases from V and 7 from J; bases not matched to a gene: 8.

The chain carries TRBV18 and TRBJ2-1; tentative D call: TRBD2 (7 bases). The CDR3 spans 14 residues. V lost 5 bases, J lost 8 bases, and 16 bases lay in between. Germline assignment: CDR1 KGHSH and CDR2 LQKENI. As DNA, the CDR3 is TGTGCCAGCTCAAAGGGGGGGGCGGCCGATGAGCAGTTCTTC. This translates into CASSKGGAADEQFF.

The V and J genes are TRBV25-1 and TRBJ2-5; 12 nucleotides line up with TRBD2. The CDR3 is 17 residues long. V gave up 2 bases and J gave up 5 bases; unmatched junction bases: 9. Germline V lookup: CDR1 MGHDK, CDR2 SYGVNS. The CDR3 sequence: CASSELAGGPGPETQYF. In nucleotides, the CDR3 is TGTGCCAGCAGTGAACTAGCGGGAGGGCCGGGGCCGGAGACCCAGTACTTC. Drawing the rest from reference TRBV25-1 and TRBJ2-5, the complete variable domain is EADIYQTPRYLVIGTGKKITLECSQTMGHDKMYWYQQDPGMELHLIHYSYGVNSTEKGDLSSESTVSRIRTEHFPLTLESARPSHTSQYLCASSELAGGPGPETQYFGPGTRLLVL.

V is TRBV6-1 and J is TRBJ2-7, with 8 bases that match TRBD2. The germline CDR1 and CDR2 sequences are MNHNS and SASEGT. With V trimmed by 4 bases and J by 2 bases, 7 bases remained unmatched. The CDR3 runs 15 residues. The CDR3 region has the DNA TGTGCCAGCAGTGTAGGCTTGGGACTAGCCTACGAGCAGTACTTC. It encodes CASSVGLGLAYEQYF.

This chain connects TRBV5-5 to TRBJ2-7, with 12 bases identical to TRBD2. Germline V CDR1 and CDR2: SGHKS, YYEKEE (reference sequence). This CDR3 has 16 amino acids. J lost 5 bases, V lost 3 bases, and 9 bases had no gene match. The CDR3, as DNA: TGTGCCAGCAGCTGGGAGCTAGCGGGGGGGCTCGACGAGCAGTACTTC. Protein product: CASSWELAGGLDEQYF.

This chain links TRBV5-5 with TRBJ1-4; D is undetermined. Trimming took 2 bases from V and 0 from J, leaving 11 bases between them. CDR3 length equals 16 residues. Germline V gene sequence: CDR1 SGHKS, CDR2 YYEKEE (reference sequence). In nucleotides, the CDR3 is TGTGCCAGCAGCTTCTCACGGTCTGCAACTAATGAAAAACTGTTTTTT. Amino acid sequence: CASSFSRSATNEKLFF.

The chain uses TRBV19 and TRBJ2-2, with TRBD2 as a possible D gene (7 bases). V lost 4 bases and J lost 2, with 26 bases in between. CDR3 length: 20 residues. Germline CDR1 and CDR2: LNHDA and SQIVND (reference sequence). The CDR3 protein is CASSRWGGPPTVRNTGELFF. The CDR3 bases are TGTGCCAGTAGTAGATGGGGGGGCCCGCCGACAGTACGTAACACCGGGGAGCTGTTTTTT.